Sequencing of this T cell receptor (beta chain) was carried out in a study of cytomegalovirus exposure and HLA in healthy donors. About this clone itself: Its specificity is not known.

Profiled with immunoSEQ multiplex PCR; TCRdb holds only in-frame clones, not every one. The table includes about 280,000 clones, roughly 88% detected once. Study-wide points: Most observed TCR sequences were rare, whereas some public TCRs were detected in many donors. Specificity of three CMV-associated chains for CMV antigens was verified in vitro. One later analysis, an examination of the roughly 110 validation repertoires, found that first-cohort TCR clusters tended to co-occur in them. Cytomegalovirus association was assigned to about 150 TCR beta chains.

Sequencing was done on a sample of PBMCs. The receptor was isolated from a young woman in good health and CMV-seronegative.

As DNA, the CDR3 is TGTGCCTGGAGTGTTGGGCAGGGATACACCTATGGCTACACCTTC. Translating it yields CAWSVGQGYTYGYTF. The chain combines TRBV30 with TRBJ1-2; a weak D match, TRBD1 (5 bases). With 0 bases removed from V and 4 bases from J, the gap between germline ends came to 15 bases. The length of the CDR3 is 15 residues. Germline V gene data show CDR1 as GTSNPN and CDR2 as SVGIG (reference sequence).